Sequencing of this TCR beta chain was carried out in a study of blood T cell repertoires in COVID-19. The CDR3 sequence is 12 residues long. Germline values: CDR1 MNHEY, CDR2 SVGEGT. Trimming took 6 bases from V and 7 from J; bases not matched to a gene: 5. Some clones are missing from TCRdb's copy, which holds only in-frame ones; the method was immunoSEQ multiplex PCR. The sample comprises 130,000 or so clones, 84% of which are singletons, and approximately 3.6% rests with the top ten. This receptor was identified in a woman in her 30s who had recovered from COVID-19. Sample: PBMCs or T cells enriched from blood (not recorded which). V gene TRBV6-2 or TRBV6-3 combines with J gene TRBJ2-7; 8 nucleotides line up with TRBD1. CDR3 sequence: CASSWTGREQYF. In DNA form, the CDR3 reads TGTGCCAGCAGCTGGACAGGGCGGGAGCAGTACTTC.